The source of this T cell receptor beta chain is a study of low-dose radiotherapy and immunotherapy resistance in tumors. V was clipped by 3 bases and J by 4 bases; unmatched bases: 11. The CDR3 is 18 amino acids. cDNA synthesis used a TRAV/TRBV-specific primer set for both chains. TCR amplification ran 15 to 25 PCR cycles using constant-region and V-primer adapter primers. TCRdb re-derived calls from the reads in MiXCR, one entry per CDR3 protein. The data show 85,000 to 95,000 distinct CDR3 sequences, roughly a tenth seen once. This clonotype has at least ten counts. Time point here: before trial treatment.

The chain couples TRBV23-1 to TRBJ2-2, with 10 nucleotides matching TRBD2. TRBV23-1 is given ORF status, its function remaining uncertain. The specimen was PBMCs, collected before treatment. The clonotype originates from a male donor with prostate cancer. The CDR3 reads CASSHPGLAETITGELFF. CDR3 nucleotide sequence: TGCGCCAGCAGTCATCCCGGACTAGCGGAGACTATCACCGGGGAGCTGTTTTTT.